This record covers a single T cell receptor (beta chain). This receptor's antigen is unknown. Nothing much larger sits one base from this clone, and base qualities are not available. Different DNA sequences within this sample yield the same CDR3. Read against the paper, the sample's time point label means: baseline before oral tofacitinib. From alopecia areata patients, peripheral blood was collected along with lesional scalp punch biopsies. PBMCs were isolated by density centrifugation and stained for CD3, CD4 and CD8, after which CD4+ and CD8+ T cells were sorted on a FACSAria. The CDR3 numbers 13 residues from cysteine through phenylalanine. Solely the CDR3 DNA is kept, with 39 bases framed from the first base. The junction shows trimming of 0 bases on V and 3 bases on J, plus 7 bases between the germline ends. Reading the germline V gene gives CDR1 SGHDT and CDR2 YYEEEE. The data belong to a study of CD8+ T cells in alopecia areata listed by TCRdb under 2018. For the study in its entirety: The treated patients took part in an open-label pilot trial in which moderate-to-severe alopecia areata was treated with oral tofacitinib at 5 to 10 mg twice daily. Patients stayed on tofacitinib for 6 to 18 months and then had 6 months of follow-up off drug so that delayed response and recurrence could be assessed. The study used high-throughput TCRbeta sequencing to examine T cell clonal expansion in alopecia areata, in both the C3H/HeJ mouse model and human patients. In humans, TCRbeta sequencing was performed on scalp tissue and on sorted CD4+ and CD8+ peripheral blood T cells from healthy controls and from patients with patchy or totalis/universalis alopecia areata. Biopsies were taken from tofacitinib-treated patients at baseline and again at 4 and 24 weeks into treatment, and several of those patients also had a later scalp biopsy. Scalp clonality was compared among normal scalp (n=4), patchy alopecia areata scalp (n=8), and alopecia totalis/universalis scalp (n=8). RNA came from the PAXgene miRNA kit for fixed scalp, the miRNeasy kit for PBMCs, and the RNeasy kit for mouse skin. TCRbeta CDR3 regions were amplified by immunoSEQ multiplex PCR using 35 Vbeta forward and 13 Jbeta reverse primers. Broader findings and caveats from the paper: Compared with mice, TCR sequences shared between patients were less clear, possibly partly because of HLA diversity across the patient population. Resident alphabeta T cells in normal human skin are also sequenced, complicating scalp TCR repertoire analysis, unlike mouse skin dominated by gammadelta T cells. Compared with normal scalp, lesional scalp, particularly in alopecia totalis/universalis, had higher clonality and more expanded CD8+ clones, which suggests antigenic drive.

The method behind the library was the immunoSEQ multiplex PCR assay. RNA was extracted from all samples and reverse transcribed into cDNA, which served as template for TCR sequencing. First-strand cDNA was synthesized with SuperScript III using a 2:1 mix of oligo-dT and random hexamers. A synthetic immune receptor repertoire was used to measure amplification bias, and any remaining bias was corrected computationally. On the authors' methods: Raw reads were preprocessed to remove errors, and CDR3 was defined according to IMGT conventions as the region from the conserved cysteine to phenylalanine. Clonality was calculated as 1 minus Shannon entropy normalized by log2 of the number of productive unique TCRs. Whether each scalp clone was CD4 or CD8 was inferred by checking scalp TCRbeta sequences against the CD4 and CD8 repertoires from sorted blood. This immuneACCESS table, as held by TCRdb, lists in-frame sequences with V and J called but not all clones. Of the missing ones, under half trace to an unresolved V gene in checked studies; the others have no known cause. V and J calls and clone size are those listed in that table; D and trimming were worked out from the DNA. Present in this sample are roughly 150,000 clones, around 87% of which were seen just once. The biggest ten clones account for more than 13% of the sample.

The sample consisted of CD8+ T cells sorted from blood, taken at week 0. The sequence is built from TRBV5-6 and TRBJ2-7; there is no confident call for the D gene. The receptor was derived from a human donor with alopecia areata. The nucleotide sequence is given as TGTGCCAGCAGCTTGGGTCAGAGCTACGAGCAGTACTTC. Translation gives CASSLGQSYEQYF.